The 14 T cell receptor beta chains below all came from one sample that was sequenced in a study of shared clonotypes between healthy human individuals. Some clones are missing from TCRdb's copy, which holds only in-frame ones; the method was immunoSEQ multiplex PCR. The sample has fewer than 2.5 million clones; 93% are singletons. Sequenced input: naive CD4+ T cells from PBMCs. Subset here: CD45RA+ positively selected. Receptor source: a man aged 18 to 29 in good health. Some clones in this sample may be carry-over from other donors' samples.

V gene TRBV6-6 combines with J gene TRBJ1-2; 7 nucleotides align to TRBD1. The length of the CDR3 is 13 residues. Germline loops: CDR1 MNHNY, CDR2 SVGAGI (reference sequence). V gave up 4 bases and J gave up 5 bases; unmatched junction bases: 4. The chain's CDR3 is CASSFDREYGYTF. DNA for the CDR3: TGTGCCAGCAGTTTCGACAGGGAGTATGGCTACACCTTC.

V is TRBV18 and J is TRBJ2-7, with 10 nucleotides matching TRBD1. Germline assignment: CDR1 KGHSH and CDR2 LQKENI. Trimming at V came to 6 bases and at J to 2 bases, leaving 7 bases not matched to a gene. This CDR3 has 15 residues. DNA for the CDR3: TGTGCCAGCTCGCTGGACAGGGGGGACCCCTACGAGCAGTACTTC. Protein product: CASSLDRGDPYEQYF.

The chain joins TRBV7-3 to TRBJ2-3; TRBD2 matches at 10 bases. J gave up 4 bases and V 0 bases, and 4 bases lay outside the gene matches. The germline CDR1 and CDR2 sequences are SGHTA and FQGTGA. There are 16 residues in the CDR3. The CDR3: CASSLTPSGRSDTQYF. In DNA, the CDR3 is TGTGCCAGCAGCTTAACACCTAGCGGGAGATCAGATACGCAGTATTTT.

The chain uses TRBV5-1 and TRBJ2-2; TRBD2 might be the D (5 bases). CDR1 and CDR2 (germline): SGHRS, YFSETQ. V shed 6 bases and J shed 0 bases, with 15 bases lying between them. This CDR3 is built from 16 residues. The CDR3 bases are TGCGCCAGCAAACCCTTGGGGAGTACGAACACCGGGGAGCTGTTTTTT. It specifies CASKPLGSTNTGELFF.

This sequence joins TRBV6-5 and TRBJ1-2, with D possibly being TRBD1 (5 bases). This CDR3 comprises 11 residues. Germline values: CDR1 MNHEY, CDR2 SVGAGI. Trimming took off 8 bases at V and 8 bases at J, with 12 bases between the two ends. CDR3 coding DNA: TGTGCCAGCGGTCAGGGAAGGGGCTACACCTTC. Its translation is CASGQGRGYTF.

This rearrangement joins TRBV11-2 to TRBJ2-2, with TRBD2 matching 7 bases. The ends lost 4 bases at V and 6 bases at J; junction bases unmatched: 5. This CDR3 region has 14 residues. The germline gives CDR1 SGHAT, CDR2 FQNNGV. The CDR3 loop reads CASSSETSPGELFF. CDR3 nucleotides: TGTGCCAGCAGCTCAGAGACTAGCCCCGGGGAGCTGTTTTTT.

As regards this clone: Within the sample, other DNA sequences also encode this same CDR3. The V and J genes are TRBV15 and TRBJ2-7; D ambiguous. There are 13 residues in the CDR3. CDR1 is LNHNV and CDR2 is YYDKDF in the germline V gene (reference sequence). Trimming removed 3 bases from V and 4 bases from J, with 10 bases in between. Here the CDR3 DNA reads TGTGCCACCAGCAGGGGCGCGGATTACGAGCAGTACTTC. As protein: CATSRGADYEQYF.

V gene TRBV5-4 combines with J gene TRBJ2-5; 12 nucleotides match TRBD2. The CDR3 loop spans 15 amino acids. The V gene's germline CDR1 is SGHNT and CDR2 YYREEE (reference sequence). J gave up 1 base and V 6 bases, and 4 bases lay outside the gene matches. This chain's CDR3 is CASTLAGGGQETQYF. Here the CDR3 DNA reads TGTGCCAGCACCCTAGCGGGAGGGGGCCAAGAGACCCAGTACTTC.

The CDR3 DNA reads as TGTGCCAGCATGGGTAACCCTGGAGGCACTGAAGCTTTCTTT. This sequence encodes CASMGNPGGTEAFF. The chain uses TRBV2 and TRBJ1-1; no definite D call. CDR1 and CDR2 (germline): SNHLY, FYNNEI. V lost 7 bases and J 4 bases, leaving 16 bases between the germline ends. The CDR3 extends over 14 amino acids.

As for this clone: A far larger clone is off by one base, so a read error is likely. The V and J genes are TRBV5-4 and TRBJ2-5; 11 nucleotides agree with TRBD1. The CDR3 sequence is 14 residues long. Germline lookup yields CDR1 SGHNT and CDR2 YYREEE (reference sequence). V lost 4 bases and J lost 4; bases outside the gene matches: 3. CDR3 in amino acids: CASSPDRGRETQYF. CDR3 DNA sequence: TGTGCCAGCAGCCCGGACAGGGGGCGAGAGACCCAGTACTTC.

This clone showed up just once. The genes are TRBV28 and TRBJ1-1; D unclear. CDR1 MDHEN and CDR2 SYDVKM come from the germline V gene. The CDR3 spans 15 residues. With 10 bases removed from V and 4 bases from J, the gap between germline ends came to 22 bases. The chain's CDR3 is CATTSLRGKGTEAFF. The CDR3 nucleotides are TGTGCCACCACTTCCCTACGGGGTAAAGGCACTGAAGCTTTCTTT.

The chain joins TRBV29-1 to TRBJ2-2; 8 bases match TRBD2. This CDR3 is 19 amino acids long. The V gene end was trimmed by 7 bases and the J gene end by 0 bases; junction bases not matched to a gene: 19. Germline CDR1 reads SQVTM; CDR2 reads ANQGSEA. CDR3: CSATMGAPGLVPNTGELFF. CDR3 in DNA: TGCAGCGCCACGATGGGGGCACCGGGACTAGTGCCGAACACCGGGGAGCTGTTTTTT.

The gene calls are TRBV5-1 and TRBJ1-5; 9 bases agree with TRBD1. V lost 8 bases to trimming and J lost 4 bases; unmatched junction nucleotides: 4. Germline values: CDR1 SGHRS, CDR2 YFSETQ. The CDR3 loop spans 13 amino acids. CDR3 bases: TGCGCCAGTCGACAGGGGGAGAATCAGCCCCAGCATTTT. Encoded protein: CASRQGENQPQHF.

The chain has TRBV30 and TRBJ2-1; D possibly corresponds to TRBD2 (6 bases). Germline CDR1 reads GTSNPN; CDR2 reads SVGIG (reference sequence). Trimming pared 5 bases from V and 4 bases from J, leaving 9 bases between. The CDR3 covers 12 residues. The DNA for the CDR3 is TGTGCCTGGGGGGGGATATACAATGAGCAGTTCTTC. It yields the protein CAWGGIYNEQFF.